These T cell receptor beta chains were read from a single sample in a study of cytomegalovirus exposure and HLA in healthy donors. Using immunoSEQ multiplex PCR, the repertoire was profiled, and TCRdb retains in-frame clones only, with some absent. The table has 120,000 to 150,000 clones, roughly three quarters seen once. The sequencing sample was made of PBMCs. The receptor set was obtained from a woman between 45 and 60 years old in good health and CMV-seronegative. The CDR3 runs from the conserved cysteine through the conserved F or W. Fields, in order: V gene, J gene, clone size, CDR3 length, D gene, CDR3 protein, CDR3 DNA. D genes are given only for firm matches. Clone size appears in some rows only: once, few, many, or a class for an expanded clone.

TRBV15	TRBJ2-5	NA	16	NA	CATSRSDRGSEETQYF	TGTGCCACCAGCAGATCGGACCGGGGGTCAGAAGAGACCCAGTACTTC
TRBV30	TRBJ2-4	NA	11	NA	CASGFLNIQYF	TGTGCCTCGGGATTTTTAAACATTCAGTACTTC
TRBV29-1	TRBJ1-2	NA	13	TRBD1	CSVPGQGSFGYTF	TGCAGCGTTCCGGGACAGGGTTCCTTTGGCTACACCTTC
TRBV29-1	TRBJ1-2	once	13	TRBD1	CSVQDRKNYGYTF	TGCAGCGTTCAGGACAGGAAGAACTATGGCTACACCTTC
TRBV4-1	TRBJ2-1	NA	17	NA	CASSHSPRSSDLHEQFF	TGCGCCAGCAGCCATTCTCCCCGGTCTAGCGATTTACATGAGCAGTTCTTC
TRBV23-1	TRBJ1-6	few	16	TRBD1	CASSQKQGANNSPLHF	TGCGCCAGCAGTCAAAAACAGGGGGCGAATAATTCACCCCTCCACTTT
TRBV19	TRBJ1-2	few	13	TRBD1	CASSIDTGEGYTF	TGTGCCAGTAGTATAGATACAGGGGAAGGCTACACCTTC
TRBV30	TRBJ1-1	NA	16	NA	CAWSGPPAGRNTEAFF	TGTGCCTGGAGTGGGCCCCCCGCGGGCAGGAACACTGAAGCTTTCTTT
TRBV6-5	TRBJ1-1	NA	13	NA	CASSYDRETEAFF	TGTGCCAGCAGTTACGATCGGGAAACTGAAGCTTTCTTT
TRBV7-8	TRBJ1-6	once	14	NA	CASSLERDNSPLHF	TGTGCCAGCAGCTTAGAGAGGGATAATTCACCCCTCCACTTT
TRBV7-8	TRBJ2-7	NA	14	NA	CASSGFTGSGEQYF	TGTGCCAGCAGCGGATTTACAGGGTCCGGCGAGCAGTACTTC
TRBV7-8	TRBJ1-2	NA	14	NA	CASSSQTGLHGYTF	TGTGCCAGCAGCTCACAAACAGGGTTGCATGGCTACACCTTC
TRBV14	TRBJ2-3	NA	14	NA	CASSTALAADTQYF	TGTGCCAGCAGCACCGCCCTAGCAGCAGATACGCAGTATTTT
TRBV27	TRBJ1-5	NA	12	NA	CASSLLGQPQHF	TGTGCCAGCAGTTTATTGGGCCAGCCCCAGCATTTT
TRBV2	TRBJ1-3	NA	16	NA	CASSEQDFKIGYTIYF	TGTGCCAGCAGTGAGCAGGACTTCAAAATAGGATACACCATATATTTT
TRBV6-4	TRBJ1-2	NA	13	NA	CASSDSSHLGYTF	TGTGCCAGCAGTGACTCGAGCCACCTTGGCTACACCTTC
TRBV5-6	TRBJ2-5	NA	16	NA	CASSLPRVIGQETQYF	TGTGCCAGCAGCTTACCCCGGGTCATTGGCCAAGAGACCCAGTACTTC
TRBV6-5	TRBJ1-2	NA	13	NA	CASSYGQRYGYTF	TGTGCCAGCAGTTACGGGCAGAGATATGGCTACACCTTC
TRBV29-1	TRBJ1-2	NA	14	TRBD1	CSVGRTGGRYGYTF	TGCAGCGTTGGGAGGACAGGGGGCCGGTATGGCTACACCTTC
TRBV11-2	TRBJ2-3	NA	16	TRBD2	CASSRDGRGLTDTQYF	TGTGCCAGCAGCCGGGACGGGAGGGGACTCACAGATACGCAGTATTTT
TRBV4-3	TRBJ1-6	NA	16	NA	CASSPTPGSPNSPLHF	TGCGCCAGCAGCCCCACCCCGGGGTCGCCCAATTCACCCCTCCACTTT
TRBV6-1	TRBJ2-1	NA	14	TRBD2	CASRTSGGYNEQFF	TGTGCCAGCCGGACTAGCGGGGGGTACAATGAGCAGTTCTTC
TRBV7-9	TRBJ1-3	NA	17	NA	CASSLRAGLRSGNTIYF	TGTGCCAGCAGCTTACGTGCAGGGTTACGGTCTGGAAACACCATATATTTT
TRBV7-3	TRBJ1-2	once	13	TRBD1	CASSYGQDYGYTF	TGTGCCAGCAGCTATGGACAGGACTATGGCTACACCTTC
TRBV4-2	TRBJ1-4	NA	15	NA	CASSQVLAGDEKLFF	TGTGCCAGCAGCCAAGTATTGGCAGGGGATGAAAAACTGTTTTTT
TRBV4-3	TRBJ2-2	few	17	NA	CASSRNPNRERAGELFF	TGCGCCAGCAGCCGAAACCCCAACAGGGAGAGAGCCGGGGAGCTGTTTTTT
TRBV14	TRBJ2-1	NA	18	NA	CASSQNRMRGGIYNEQFF	TGTGCCAGCAGCCAAAACAGGATGAGGGGGGGGATCTACAATGAGCAGTTCTTC
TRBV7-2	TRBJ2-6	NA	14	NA	CASSLSFGANVLTF	TGTGCCAGCAGCTTGAGCTTTGGGGCCAACGTCCTGACTTTC